This T cell receptor (beta chain) came from a study of CD8+CD57+ T cells in acquired aplastic anemia. Profiling of TCR beta VDJ combinations and CDR3 sequences used genomic DNA as template. TCRdb passed the reads through MiXCR, listing each CDR3 protein once. The sample shows around 200,000 distinct CDR3 sequences, roughly 50% of them seen only once. Patients picked for sequencing had shown CD8+CD57+ cell expansion detected by flow cytometry. The V gene's germline CDR1 is SGDLS and CDR2 YYNGEE. Between the trimmed V and J ends, which lost 0 bases and 6 bases, there was a span of 1 base. The CDR3 has 12 amino acids.

The TCR sequence derives from a human donor with aplastic anemia. Sequences were obtained from sorted CD4+, CD8+, or CD8+CD57+ T cells (not recorded which) from PBMCs. The rearrangement links TRBV9 to TRBJ2-6, with D uncertain. Here the CDR3 DNA reads TGTGCCAGCAGCGTAGAGGCCAACGTCCTGACTTTC. Translation gives CASSVEANVLTF.